The 9 T cell receptor beta chains given below trace back to one sample, sequenced in a study of blood T cell repertoires in COVID-19. This table comes from immunoSEQ multiplex PCR, and its TCRdb copy is limited to in-frame clones, with some not included. The sample holds tens of thousands of clones, about 88% seen once. Sequenced sample: peripheral blood. These receptors came from a man between 65 and 85 years old with active COVID-19.

The chain recombines TRBV5-1 with TRBJ2-3; perhaps TRBD1 as D (5 bases). The V gene lost 0 bases and the J gene lost 11 bases, with 10 bases spanning the gap. CDR1 and CDR2 (germline): SGHRS, YFSETQ. This CDR3 spans 12 amino acids. The CDR3 protein is CASSLDQQGQYF. Here the CDR3 DNA reads TGCGCCAGCAGCTTGGACCAGCAGGGGCAGTATTTT.

This sequence joins TRBV11-2 and TRBJ2-7; TRBD2 matches 9 bases. CDR3 length equals 16 residues. Germline V CDR1 and CDR2: SGHAT, FQNNGV. The V segment lost 0 bases and the J segment 2 bases; nucleotides outside the gene matches: 5. CDR3 sequence (DNA): TGTGCCAGCAGCTTAGATTTTCTAGCGGGACCCTACGAGCAGTACTTC. Translating gives CASSLDFLAGPYEQYF.

This clone showed up just once. V is TRBV19 and J is TRBJ2-3; the D gene is possibly TRBD2 (6 bases). Trimming took 7 bases from V and 1 from J, leaving 18 bases between them. The CDR3 contains 16 residues. Germline V gene sequence: CDR1 LNHDA, CDR2 SQIVND (reference sequence). The CDR3 is CASTPRRAGGTDTQYF. CDR3 DNA: TGTGCCAGTACCCCACGGAGGGCAGGTGGCACAGATACGCAGTATTTT.

The gene calls are TRBV4-1 and TRBJ2-3; 9 bases align to TRBD2. This CDR3 spans 15 amino acids. J lost 4 bases, V lost 1 base, and 3 bases had no gene match. Germline CDR1 and CDR2: MGHRA and YSYEKL. This CDR3 is CASSQGVAGADTQYF. The DNA for the CDR3 is TGCGCCAGCAGCCAAGGGGTAGCGGGGGCAGATACGCAGTATTTT.

The genes are TRBV7-2 and TRBJ1-4; possibly TRBD1 for D (5 bases). The ends were cut back, 5 bases at V and 3 bases at J, with 13 bases in the middle. CDR3 length: 15 amino acids. Per germline, CDR1 SGHTA and CDR2 FQGNSA. CDR3 bases: TGTGCCAGCAGCCGTACCCGACAGTCTAATGAAAAACTGTTTTTT. Protein sequence: CASSRTRQSNEKLFF.

The genes are TRBV18 and TRBJ2-1, with a possible D match to TRBD1 (5 bases). The germline CDR1 and CDR2 sequences are KGHSH and LQKENI. Trimming removed 5 bases from V and 0 bases from J, with 8 bases in between. This CDR3 region has 14 residues. The chain's CDR3 is CASSGASSYNEQFF. The DNA of the CDR3 is TGTGCCAGCTCAGGGGCTAGCTCCTACAATGAGCAGTTCTTC.

The chain uses TRBV5-4 and TRBJ2-7; a possible D gene is TRBD2 (6 bases). Trimming took off 4 bases at V and 2 bases at J, with 16 bases between the two ends. The CDR3 has 15 amino acids. Per germline, CDR1 SGHNT and CDR2 YYREEE (reference sequence). CDR3 sequence: CASSPGAGPTYEQYF. The CDR3 DNA is TGTGCCAGCAGCCCTGGGGCGGGGCCCACCTACGAGCAGTACTTC.

This clone has only one observation. The chain joins TRBV5-1 to TRBJ2-3; 7 positions match TRBD2. The trim removed 0 bases at V and 2 bases at J, leaving 6 bases unmatched. This CDR3 is 16 amino acids long. Per germline, CDR1 SGHRS and CDR2 YFSETQ. CDR3 residues: CASSLGLLAATDTQYF. CDR3 in DNA: TGCGCCAGCAGCTTGGGTCTGCTAGCGGCCACAGATACGCAGTATTTT.

The chain recombines TRBV7-2 with TRBJ2-7; possibly TRBD1 for D (5 bases). Looked up from germline, CDR1 is SGHTA and CDR2 is FQGNSA. Trimming shortened V by 7 bases and J by 0 bases, and 13 bases separated the two germline ends. CDR3 length: 14 amino acids. The CDR3 bases are TGTGCCAGCACCCTGGGGCCCAGCTCCTACGAGCAGTACTTC. Translating gives CASTLGPSSYEQYF. The entire variable domain, with the rest obtained from reference TRBV7-2 and TRBJ2-7, is as follows: GAGVSQSPSNKVTEKGKDVELRCDPISGHTALYWYRQSLGQGLEFLIYFQGNSAPDKSGLPSDRFSAERTGGSVSTLTIQRTQQEDSAVYLCASTLGPSSYEQYFGPGTRLTVT.